This T cell receptor beta chain originates from a study of metastatic and nonmetastatic thyroid tumors. Overall study context: From malignant and benign thyroid patients, repertoires in blood and in tumor or nodule tissue were compared. Regarding the study as a whole: Benign nodules were reported to have significantly lower TCR beta diversity than malignant thyroid tumors, in blood and tumor.

This clone was counted at least ten times. No antigen is known for it. The germline CDR1 and CDR2 sequences are KGHSH and LQKENI. The V and J ends lost 3 bases and 7 bases, in that order; junction bases with no gene match: 5. The CDR3 has 14 residues. Until they underwent thyroid surgery, no patient had received any treatment. Authors' methods: A distant-metastasis classifier for papillary thyroid cancer was built using CDR3 differences across clinicopathological groups. Using MiXCR, TCRdb reanalyzed the PCR reads. TCRdb's processing, not the authors' own work, is the source of the V and J calls. The top ten clones hold roughly 6.2% of a sample with 20,000 or so clones, about 12% of them seen once.

The chain joins TRBV18 to TRBJ1-2, with 10 positions matching TRBD1. Source material: blood. The TCR sequence derives from a male donor with papillary thyroid cancer or a benign thyroid nodule (not recorded which). Some clones in this sample may be carry-over from other donors' samples. CDR3 sequence reads: CASSPTGGQTGYTF. The CDR3 nucleotides read TGTGCCAGCTCACCGACAGGGGGCCAAACTGGCTACACCTTC.